These T cell receptor beta chains were read from a single sample in a study of human T cells and chemical hapten exposure. TCRdb fed the RACE reads into MiXCR, producing one record per CDR3 protein. This table holds roughly 81,000 distinct CDR3 sequences, 8.5% found once. This material consisted of whole blood, taken in connection with sensitization to the hapten diphenylcyclopropenone (DPC). These receptors came from a man in his forties or fifties with alopecia areata. Some clones in this sample may be carry-over from other donors' samples. CDR3s include the opening cysteine and the closing phenylalanine or tryptophan. Only some rows state a clone size, as once, few, many or a class for expanded clones.

clone_size,cdr3_length,j_call,v_call,cdr3_aa
few,16,TRBJ2-1,TRBV10-1,CASSAPDWTPRNEQFF
few,15,TRBJ1-2,TRBV6-5,CASSYEVRGSYGYTF
.,14,TRBJ2-7,TRBV6-5,CASTSTGTRYEQYF
.,13,TRBJ2-5,TRBV20-1,CSSEQAPLKTQYF
.,14,TRBJ1-1,TRBV28,CASSFLVPNTEAFF
many,14,TRBJ1-4,TRBV12-3/TRBV12-4,CASSPLDGNEKLFF
few,12,TRBJ2-5,TRBV20-1,CSASDRVETQYF
many,15,TRBJ2-4,TRBV7-9,CASSPGTSYLGIQYF
few,16,TRBJ2-1,TRBV27,CASSFQREVSYNEQFF
many,13,TRBJ2-2,TRBV20-1,CSVAVNAAGELFF
many,16,TRBJ2-1,TRBV20-1,CSAPKFPGLVYNEQFF
.,16,TRBJ2-3,TRBV10-3,CAISAGLAGGSDTQYF
.,15,TRBJ2-1,TRBV7-8,CASSRANPGGTEQFF
many,15,TRBJ2-1,TRBV5-1,CASSFGLAGYNEQFF
many,15,TRBJ1-5,TRBV7-9,CASSLGGGGNQPQHF
many,11,TRBJ2-7,TRBV29-1,CSAPGPYEQYF
few,16,TRBJ2-3,TRBV6-5,CASSAAPGRGTDTQYF
.,13,TRBJ2-1,TRBV5-6,CASTWRTLNEQFF
few,13,TRBJ2-3,TRBV27,CASSTALRYTQYF
many,15,TRBJ2-7,TRBV12-3/TRBV12-4,CASSFTAGGFYEQYF
few,12,TRBJ1-2,TRBV20-1,CSASDRGDGYTF
many,15,TRBJ2-3,TRBV24-1,CATSDGRVHTDTQYF
few,14,TRBJ1-1,TRBV28,CASSLRVGGTEAFF
few,16,TRBJ2-1,TRBV28,CASSLWTSGRVHEQFF
.,13,TRBJ2-1,TRBV7-2,CASSLGDYNEQFF
few,15,TRBJ2-1,TRBV5-1,CASAKAGISKNEQFF
many,15,TRBJ1-5,TRBV19,CASQMVVGGGQPQHF
.,17,TRBJ2-2,TRBV18,CASSPPQGGPNTGELFF
few,16,TRBJ2-1,TRBV7-8,CASSPGLAESYNEQFF
many,17,TRBJ2-3,TRBV28,CASSSGLAGGPVDTQYF
many,13,TRBJ2-5,TRBV7-3,CASSTSGRETQYF
.,15,TRBJ1-5,TRBV29-1,CSVDGGTGFNQPQHF
few,17,TRBJ1-1,TRBV7-2,CASSLALGRGSNTEAFF
few,14,TRBJ2-1,TRBV28,CASGWAGPRNEQFF
many,16,TRBJ2-1,TRBV29-1,CSVEFPGQGGYNEQFF
.,16,TRBJ1-6,TRBV12-3/TRBV12-4,CASSLGAAAHSSPLHF
.,13,TRBJ1-1,TRBV7-9,CASSDLGGTEAFF
once,14,TRBJ1-1,TRBV6-2/TRBV6-3,CASSSPPGITEAFF
many,14,TRBJ1-3,TRBV28,CASSFRGLGNTIYF
few,15,TRBJ2-3,TRBV28,CASSLTSDWADTQYF
few,15,TRBJ2-7,TRBV10-3,CAISATSGVSYEQYF
.,13,TRBJ2-7,TRBV28,CASGTPSLYEQYF
.,14,TRBJ2-3,TRBV24-1,CATSERLVADTQYF
few,14,TRBJ1-2,TRBV10-3,CAISRVMGIYGYTF
.,11,TRBJ2-5,TRBV29-1,CSVVPTETQYF
many,13,TRBJ1-2,TRBV24-1,CATSPGQAYGYTF
many,16,TRBJ1-5,TRBV4-3,CASSQGPGWGNQPQHF
.,13,TRBJ2-1,TRBV4-3,CASSQGTSREQFF
.,17,TRBJ2-3,TRBV7-2,CASSLTLTSGSRDTQYF
few,12,TRBJ2-1,TRBV30,CAWGESPSEQFF
few,16,TRBJ2-3,TRBV6-2/TRBV6-3,CASSPGTDQITDTQYF
.,14,TRBJ1-1,TRBV20-1,CSASLGTVIDEAFF
.,16,TRBJ1-1,TRBV7-2,CASTSRGSIPNTEAFF
.,13,TRBJ2-5,TRBV28,CASRMDSQETQYF
many,13,TRBJ2-7,TRBV20-1,CSAFTGGSYEQYF